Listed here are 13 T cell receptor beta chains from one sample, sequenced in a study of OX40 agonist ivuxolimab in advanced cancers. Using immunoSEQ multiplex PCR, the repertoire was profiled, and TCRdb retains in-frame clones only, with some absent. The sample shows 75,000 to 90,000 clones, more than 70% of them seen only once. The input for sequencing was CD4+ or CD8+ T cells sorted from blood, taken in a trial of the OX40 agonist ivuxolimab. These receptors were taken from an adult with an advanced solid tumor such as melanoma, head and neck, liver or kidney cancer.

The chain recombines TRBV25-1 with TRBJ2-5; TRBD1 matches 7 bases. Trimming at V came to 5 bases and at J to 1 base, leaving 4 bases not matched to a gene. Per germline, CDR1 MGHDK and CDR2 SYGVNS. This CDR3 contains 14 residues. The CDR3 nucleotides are TGTGCCAGCAGTACCCCAGGGGGCCAAGAGACCCAGTACTTC. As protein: CASSTPGGQETQYF. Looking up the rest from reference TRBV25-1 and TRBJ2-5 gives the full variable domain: EADIYQTPRYLVIGTGKKITLECSQTMGHDKMYWYQQDPGMELHLIHYSYGVNSTEKGDLSSESTVSRIRTEHFPLTLESARPSHTSQYLCASSTPGGQETQYFGPGTRLLVL.

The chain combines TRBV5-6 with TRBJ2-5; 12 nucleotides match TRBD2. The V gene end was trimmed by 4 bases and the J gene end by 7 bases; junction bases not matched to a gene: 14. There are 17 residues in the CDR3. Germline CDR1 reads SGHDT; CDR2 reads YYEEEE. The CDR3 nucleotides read TGTGCCAGCAGCAGGACTAGCGGGGTAACGCGCAGTGGGACCCAGTACTTC. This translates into CASSRTSGVTRSGTQYF.

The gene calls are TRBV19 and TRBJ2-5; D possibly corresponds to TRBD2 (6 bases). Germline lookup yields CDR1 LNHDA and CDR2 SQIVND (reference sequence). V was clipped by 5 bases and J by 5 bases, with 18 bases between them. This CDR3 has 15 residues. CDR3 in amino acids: CASSFAGLPRETQYF. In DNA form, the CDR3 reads TGTGCCAGTAGTTTCGCAGGACTACCCCGGGAGACCCAGTACTTC. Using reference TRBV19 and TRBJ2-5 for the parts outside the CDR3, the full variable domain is DGGITQSPKYLFRKEGQNVTLSCEQNLNHDAMYWYRQDPGQGLRLIYYSQIVNDFQKGDIAEGYSVSREKKESFPLTVTSAQKNPTAFYLCASSFAGLPRETQYFGPGTRLLVL.

The CDR3 DNA is TGTGCCAGCTCACTCCGGGGGCCCCAAGAGACCCAGTACTTC. It yields the protein CASSLRGPQETQYF. This chain connects TRBV18 to TRBJ2-5; D is perhaps TRBD1 or TRBD2 (6 bases each). The V end lost 4 bases, the J end lost 1 base, and 10 bases lay between the germline ends. Germline V gene lookup returns CDR1 KGHSH and CDR2 LQKENI. This CDR3 has 14 residues.

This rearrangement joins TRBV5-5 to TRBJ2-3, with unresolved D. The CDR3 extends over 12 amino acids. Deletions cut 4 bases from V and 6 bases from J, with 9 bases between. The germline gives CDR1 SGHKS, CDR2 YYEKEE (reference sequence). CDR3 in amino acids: CASSLTTDTQYF. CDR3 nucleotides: TGTGCCAGCAGCCTAACAACGGATACGCAGTATTTT.

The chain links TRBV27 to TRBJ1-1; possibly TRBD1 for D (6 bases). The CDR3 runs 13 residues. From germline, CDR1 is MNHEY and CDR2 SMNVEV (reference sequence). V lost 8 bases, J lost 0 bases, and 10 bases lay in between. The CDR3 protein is CASVNRVNTEAFF. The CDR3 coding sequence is TGTGCCAGCGTAAACAGGGTGAACACTGAAGCTTTCTTT.

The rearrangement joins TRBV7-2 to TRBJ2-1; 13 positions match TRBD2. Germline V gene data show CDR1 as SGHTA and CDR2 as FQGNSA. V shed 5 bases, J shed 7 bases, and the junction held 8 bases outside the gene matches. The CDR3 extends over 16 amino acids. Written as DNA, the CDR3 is TGTGCCAGCAGCCTCGGACTAGCGGGGGCCGGGAATGAGCAGTTCTTC. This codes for CASSLGLAGAGNEQFF.

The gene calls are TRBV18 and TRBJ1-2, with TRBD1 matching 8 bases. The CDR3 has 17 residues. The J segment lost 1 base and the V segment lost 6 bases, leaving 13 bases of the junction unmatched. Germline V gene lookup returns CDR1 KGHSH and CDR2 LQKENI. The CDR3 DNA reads TGTGCCAGCTCGCCGCTTCGGACAGGGAGAAATAACTATGGCTACACCTTC. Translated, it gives CASSPLRTGRNNYGYTF.

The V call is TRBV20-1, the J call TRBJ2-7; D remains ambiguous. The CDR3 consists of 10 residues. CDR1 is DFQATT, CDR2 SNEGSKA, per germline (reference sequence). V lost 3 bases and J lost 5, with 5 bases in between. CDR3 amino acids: CSARINEQYF. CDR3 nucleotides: TGCAGTGCTAGGATTAACGAGCAGTACTTC.

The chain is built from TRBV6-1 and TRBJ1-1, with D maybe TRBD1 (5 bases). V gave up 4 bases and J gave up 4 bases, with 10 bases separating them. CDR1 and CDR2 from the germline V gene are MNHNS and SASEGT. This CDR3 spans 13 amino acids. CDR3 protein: CASSVRGPTEAFF. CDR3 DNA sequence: TGTGCCAGCAGTGTCCGGGGCCCCACTGAAGCTTTCTTT.

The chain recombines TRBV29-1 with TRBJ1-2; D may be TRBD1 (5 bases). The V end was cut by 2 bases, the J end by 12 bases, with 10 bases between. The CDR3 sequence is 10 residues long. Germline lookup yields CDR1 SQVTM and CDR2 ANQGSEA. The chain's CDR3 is CSVEISGDTF. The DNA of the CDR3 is TGCAGCGTTGAAATATCGGGGGACACCTTC.

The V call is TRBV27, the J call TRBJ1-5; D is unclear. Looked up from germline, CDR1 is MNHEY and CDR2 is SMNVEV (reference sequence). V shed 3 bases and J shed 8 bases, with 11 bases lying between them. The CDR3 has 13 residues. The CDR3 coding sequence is TGTGCCAGCAGTTTCACCCTTACAGAGCCCCAGCATTTT. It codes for CASSFTLTEPQHF.

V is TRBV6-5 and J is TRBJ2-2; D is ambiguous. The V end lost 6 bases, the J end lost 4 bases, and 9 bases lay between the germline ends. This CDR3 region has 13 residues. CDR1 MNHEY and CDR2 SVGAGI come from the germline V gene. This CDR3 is CASRATLTGELFF. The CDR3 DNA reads TGTGCCAGCAGGGCGACACTCACCGGGGAGCTGTTTTTT.